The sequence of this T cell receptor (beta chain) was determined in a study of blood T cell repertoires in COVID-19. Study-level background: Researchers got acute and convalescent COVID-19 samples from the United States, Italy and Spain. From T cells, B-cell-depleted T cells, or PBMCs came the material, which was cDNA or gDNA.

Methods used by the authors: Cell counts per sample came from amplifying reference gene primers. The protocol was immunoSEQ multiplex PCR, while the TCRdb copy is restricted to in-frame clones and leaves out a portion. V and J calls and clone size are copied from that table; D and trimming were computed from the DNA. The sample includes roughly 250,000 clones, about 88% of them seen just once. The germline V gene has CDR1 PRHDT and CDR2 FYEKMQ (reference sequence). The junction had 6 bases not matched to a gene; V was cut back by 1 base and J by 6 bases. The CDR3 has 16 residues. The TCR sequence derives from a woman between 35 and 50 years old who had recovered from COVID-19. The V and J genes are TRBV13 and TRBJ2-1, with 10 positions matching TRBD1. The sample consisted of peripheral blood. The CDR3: CASSLVRDRGSNEQFF. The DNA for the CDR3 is TGTGCCAGCAGCTTAGTGCGGGACAGGGGTAGCAATGAGCAGTTCTTC.